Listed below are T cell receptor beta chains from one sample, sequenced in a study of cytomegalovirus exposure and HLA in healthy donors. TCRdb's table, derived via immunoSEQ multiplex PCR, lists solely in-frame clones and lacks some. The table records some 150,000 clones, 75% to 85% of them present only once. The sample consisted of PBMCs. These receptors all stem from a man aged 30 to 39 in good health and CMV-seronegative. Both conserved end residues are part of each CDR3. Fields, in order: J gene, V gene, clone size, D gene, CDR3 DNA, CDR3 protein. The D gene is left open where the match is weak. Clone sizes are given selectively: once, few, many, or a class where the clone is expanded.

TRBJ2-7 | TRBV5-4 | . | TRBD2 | TGTGCCAGCAGCCCTACAGCGGGGGGGAGGGACGAGCAGTACTTC | CASSPTAGGRDEQYF
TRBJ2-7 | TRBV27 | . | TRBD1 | TGTGCCAGCAGTACACCTCTTGGGCAGGGGGCGCGACACGAGCAGTACTTC | CASSTPLGQGARHEQYF
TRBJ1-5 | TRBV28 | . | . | TGTGCCAGCAGTCTAAGGGGTCAGCCCCAGCATTTT | CASSLRGQPQHF
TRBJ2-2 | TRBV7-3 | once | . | TGTGCCAGCAGCTTTGGGGGCCGGACCGGGGAGCTGTTTTTT | CASSFGGRTGELFF
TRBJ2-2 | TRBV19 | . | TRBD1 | TGTGCCAGTAGTATCTTGACAGGGCCCTTTTCGAACACCGGGGAGCTGTTTTTT | CASSILTGPFSNTGELFF
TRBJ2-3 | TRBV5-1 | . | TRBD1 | TGCGCCAGCAGCCATACAGGGGGGAGCACAGATACGCAGTATTTT | CASSHTGGSTDTQYF
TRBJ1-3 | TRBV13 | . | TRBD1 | TGTGCCAGCAGCTCCAGGGGGCTCTCTGGAAACACCATATATTTT | CASSSRGLSGNTIYF
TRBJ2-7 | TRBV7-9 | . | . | TGTGCCAGCAGCTTCCAGGCAAGCTCCTACGAGCAGTACTTC | CASSFQASSYEQYF
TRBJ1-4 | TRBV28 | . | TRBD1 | TGTGCCAGCACCTTGAGGGGGACAGGGGTTAGCACTAATGAAAAACTGTTTTTT | CASTLRGTGVSTNEKLFF
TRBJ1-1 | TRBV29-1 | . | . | TGCAGCGTTGAAGATGGGGGATATGGGGGCTACGACACTGAAGCTTTCTTT | CSVEDGGYGGYDTEAFF
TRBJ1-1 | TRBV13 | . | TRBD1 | TGTGCCAGCAGTTACCCGGGACAGCTGAACACTGAAGCTTTCTTT | CASSYPGQLNTEAFF
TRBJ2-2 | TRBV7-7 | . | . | TGTGCCAGCACCCCGAGAATTACCGGGGAGCTGTTTTTT | CASTPRITGELFF
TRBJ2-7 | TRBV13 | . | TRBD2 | TGTGCCAGCAGCTTAGGGGCTAGCGGAGGCTACGAGCAGTACTTC | CASSLGASGGYEQYF
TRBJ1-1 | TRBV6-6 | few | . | TGTGCCAGCAGTTACTCGTGGAGGGGAGAGGCTTTCTTT | CASSYSWRGEAFF
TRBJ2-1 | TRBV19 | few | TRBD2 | TGTGCCAGTAGTATAGGGGCGGGGGGCTACTACAATGAGCAGTTCTTC | CASSIGAGGYYNEQFF
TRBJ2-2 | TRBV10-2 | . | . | TGCGCCAGCAGTGAATCCAGTCAGGGGGGGGAGCTGTTTTTT | CASSESSQGGELFF
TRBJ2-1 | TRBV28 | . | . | TGTGCCAGCAGTCCCGCCTACAATGAGCAGTTCTTC | CASSPAYNEQFF
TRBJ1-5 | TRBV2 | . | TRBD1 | TGTGCCAGCAGGGGGACAGTACGAAGCAATCAGCCCCAGCATTTT | CASRGTVRSNQPQHF
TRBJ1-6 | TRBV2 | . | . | TGTGCCAGCAGCCTCCGACAGGCAATTAATTCACCCCTCCACTTT | CASSLRQAINSPLHF
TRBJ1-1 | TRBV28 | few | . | TGTGCCAGCAAAACCCCTCAGGATTTTGAAGCTTTCTTT | CASKTPQDFEAFF
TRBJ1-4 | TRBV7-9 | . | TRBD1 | TGTGCCACCACTCCCGGGACAGACTTTAATGAAAAACTGTTTTTT | CATTPGTDFNEKLFF
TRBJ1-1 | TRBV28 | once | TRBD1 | TGTGCCAGCCTGAGCTGGGGACAGGGCAGCACTGAAGCTTTCTTT | CASLSWGQGSTEAFF
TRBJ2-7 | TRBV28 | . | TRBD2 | TGTGCCAGCAGTTTTTTAGCGGGGAGGTACGAGCAGTACTTC | CASSFLAGRYEQYF
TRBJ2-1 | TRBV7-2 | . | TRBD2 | TGTGCCAGCAGCCCCCGGGGTAGCGGGGAAGAGCAGTTCTTC | CASSPRGSGEEQFF
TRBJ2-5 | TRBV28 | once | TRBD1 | TGTGCCAGCAGTTTGGACAGGGGGCATGAGACCCAGTACTTC | CASSLDRGHETQYF
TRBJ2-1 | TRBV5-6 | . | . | TGTGCCAGCAGCGGAGGGGAAGCTCGGCCGAGCTATGAGCAGTTCTTC | CASSGGEARPSYEQFF
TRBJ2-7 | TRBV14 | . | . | TGTGCCAGCAGCCATAGCTACGAGCAGTACTTC | CASSHSYEQYF
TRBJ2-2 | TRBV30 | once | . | TGTGCCTGGAGTGTACTCACCAACACCGGGGAGCTGTTTTTT | CAWSVLTNTGELFF
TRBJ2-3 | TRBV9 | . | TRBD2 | TGTGCCAGCAGCGCCGGGACTAGCGGGAGGAGTAGCACAGATACGCAGTATTTT | CASSAGTSGRSSTDTQYF
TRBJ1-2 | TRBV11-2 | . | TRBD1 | TGTGCCAGCAGCTTAGTAGCAGGACAGGGGCTCTATGGCTACACCTTC | CASSLVAGQGLYGYTF
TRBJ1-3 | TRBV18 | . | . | TGTGCCAGCTCACAGGGGGAAACGTCTGGAAACACCATATATTTT | CASSQGETSGNTIYF
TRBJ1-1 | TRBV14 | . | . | TGTGCCAGCAGCCAAGATCGGAACAGTTACGGTGAAGCTTTCTTT | CASSQDRNSYGEAFF
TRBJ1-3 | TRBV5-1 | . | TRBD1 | TGCGCCAGCAGCTTCGGACAGGAACCACAGGGAAACACCATATATTTT | CASSFGQEPQGNTIYF
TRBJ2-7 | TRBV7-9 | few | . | TGTGCCAGCAGCGCTTGGAGGGACCCGACCTACGAGCAGTACTTC | CASSAWRDPTYEQYF
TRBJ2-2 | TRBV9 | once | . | TGTGCCAGCAGCGCAACCGGGGAGCTGTTTTTT | CASSATGELFF
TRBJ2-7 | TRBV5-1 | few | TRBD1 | TGCGCCAGCAGCTTGGAGGGACAGGGAGTAGACGAGCAGTACTTC | CASSLEGQGVDEQYF
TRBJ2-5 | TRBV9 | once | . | TGTGCCAGCAGCGCGACAGGACAAGAGACCCAGTACTTC | CASSATGQETQYF
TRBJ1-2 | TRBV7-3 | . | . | TGTGCCAGCAGCTTAGGAGGGTATGGCTACACCTTC | CASSLGGYGYTF
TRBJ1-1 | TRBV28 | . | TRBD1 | TGTGCCAGCAGTCCAGTCGACAGGGGCTTCCGGGTTAACACTGAAGCTTTCTTT | CASSPVDRGFRVNTEAFF
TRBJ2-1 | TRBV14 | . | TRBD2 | TGTGCCACCCGGGGGGAACTAGACAATGAGCAGTTCTTC | CATRGELDNEQFF
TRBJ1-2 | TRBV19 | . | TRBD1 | TGTGCCAGTAGTATTCAGGGGGCGAACTATGGCTACACCTTC | CASSIQGANYGYTF
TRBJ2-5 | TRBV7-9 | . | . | TGTGCCAGCAGCTTAGGTGTTGCAGGGGTCCAAGAGACCCAGTACTTC | CASSLGVAGVQETQYF
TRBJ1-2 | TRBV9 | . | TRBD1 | TGTGCCAGCAGCTTTCGACAGGGCGGCCCTTATGGCTACACCTTC | CASSFRQGGPYGYTF
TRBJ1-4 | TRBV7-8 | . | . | TGTGCCAGCAGCTTATTGGCGGGTAGAGTTAATGAAAAACTGTTTTTT | CASSLLAGRVNEKLFF
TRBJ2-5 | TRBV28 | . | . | TGTGCCAGCAGTTTAGGAGGGGTGGAGACCCAGTACTTC | CASSLGGVETQYF
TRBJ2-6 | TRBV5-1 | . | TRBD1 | TGCGCCAGCAGTGCCGGGACAGGGGTTGCTGGGGCCAACGTCCTGACTTTC | CASSAGTGVAGANVLTF
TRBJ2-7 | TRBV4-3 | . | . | TGCGCCAGCAGCCAAGATCTAGGGGGGGCCTACGAGCAGTACTTC | CASSQDLGGAYEQYF
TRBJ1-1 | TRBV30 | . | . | TGTGCCTGGAGCAGGGAGGGGGGTGAAGCTTTCTTT | CAWSREGGEAFF
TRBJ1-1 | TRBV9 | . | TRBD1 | TGTGCCAGCAGCGTAGCTTCAGGGGGCACTGAAGCTTTCTTT | CASSVASGGTEAFF
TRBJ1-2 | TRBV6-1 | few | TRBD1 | TGTGCCAGCAAACTGGGACAGGGACTCTATGGCTACACCTTC | CASKLGQGLYGYTF
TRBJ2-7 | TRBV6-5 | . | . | TGTGCCCCCCAATACGAGCAGTACTTC | CAPQYEQYF
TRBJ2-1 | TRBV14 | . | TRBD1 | TGTGCCAGCAGCCAGGGACAGGCCCTCAATGAGCAGTTCTTC | CASSQGQALNEQFF
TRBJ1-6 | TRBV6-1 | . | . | TGTGCCAGCAGCCGCACAGGTGTTAATTCACCCCTCCACTTT | CASSRTGVNSPLHF
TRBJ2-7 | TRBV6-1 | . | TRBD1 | TGTGCCAGCAGGGATAGACAGGGGTTCAGCTACGAGCAGTACTTC | CASRDRQGFSYEQYF
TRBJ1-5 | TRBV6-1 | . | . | TGTGCCAGCAAAACGACAGAGAGCAATCAGCCCCAGCATTTT | CASKTTESNQPQHF